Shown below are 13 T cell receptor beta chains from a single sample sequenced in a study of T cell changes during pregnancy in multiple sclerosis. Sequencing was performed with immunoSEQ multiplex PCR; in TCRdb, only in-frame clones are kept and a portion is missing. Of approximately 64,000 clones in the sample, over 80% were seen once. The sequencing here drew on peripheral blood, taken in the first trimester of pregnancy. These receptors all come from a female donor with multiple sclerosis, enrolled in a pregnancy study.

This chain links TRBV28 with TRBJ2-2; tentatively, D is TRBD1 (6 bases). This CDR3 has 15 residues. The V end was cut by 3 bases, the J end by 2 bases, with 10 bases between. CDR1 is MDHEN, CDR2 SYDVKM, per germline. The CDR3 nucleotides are TGTGCCAGCAGTTTCATGGGGGCCAACACCGGGGAGCTGTTTTTT. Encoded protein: CASSFMGANTGELFF.

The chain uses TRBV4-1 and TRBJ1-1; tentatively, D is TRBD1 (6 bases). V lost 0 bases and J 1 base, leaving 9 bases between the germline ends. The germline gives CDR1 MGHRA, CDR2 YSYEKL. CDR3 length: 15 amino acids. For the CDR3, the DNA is TGCGCCAGCAGCCAAGACATAGGGGGGAACACTGAAGCTTTCTTT. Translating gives CASSQDIGGNTEAFF.

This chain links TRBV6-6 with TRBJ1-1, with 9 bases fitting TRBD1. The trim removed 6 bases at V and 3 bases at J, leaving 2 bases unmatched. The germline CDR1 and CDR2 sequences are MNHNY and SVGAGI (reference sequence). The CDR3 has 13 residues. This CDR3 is CASSRQGDTEAFF. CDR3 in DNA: TGTGCCAGCAGCCGACAGGGGGACACTGAAGCTTTCTTT.

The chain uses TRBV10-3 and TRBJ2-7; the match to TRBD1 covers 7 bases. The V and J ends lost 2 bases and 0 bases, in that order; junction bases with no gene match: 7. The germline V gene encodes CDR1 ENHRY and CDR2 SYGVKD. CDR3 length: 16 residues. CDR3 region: CAISEPTDRSSYEQYF. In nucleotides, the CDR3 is TGTGCCATCAGTGAGCCGACGGACAGGAGCTCCTACGAGCAGTACTTC.

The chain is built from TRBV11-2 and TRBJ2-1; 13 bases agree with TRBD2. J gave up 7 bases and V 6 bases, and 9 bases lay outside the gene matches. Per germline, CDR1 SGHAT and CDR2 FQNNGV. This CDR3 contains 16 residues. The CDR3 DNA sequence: TGTGCCAGCAGATCCCGGACTAGCGGGAGCGGGAATGAGCAGTTCTTC. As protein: CASRSRTSGSGNEQFF.

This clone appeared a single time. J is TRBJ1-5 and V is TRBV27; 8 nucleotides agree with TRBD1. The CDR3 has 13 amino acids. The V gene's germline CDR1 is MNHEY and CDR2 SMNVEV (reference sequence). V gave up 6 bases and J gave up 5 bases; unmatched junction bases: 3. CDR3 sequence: CASRDRVDQPQHF. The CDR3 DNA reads TGTGCCAGCAGGGACAGGGTGGATCAGCCCCAGCATTTT.

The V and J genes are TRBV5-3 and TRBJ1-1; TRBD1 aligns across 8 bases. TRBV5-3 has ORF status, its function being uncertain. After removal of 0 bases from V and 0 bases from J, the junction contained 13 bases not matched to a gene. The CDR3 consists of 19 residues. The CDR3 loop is CARSLGLYRGGSMNTEAFF. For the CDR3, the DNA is TGTGCCAGAAGCTTGGGGCTGTACAGGGGGGGTTCGATGAACACTGAAGCTTTCTTT.

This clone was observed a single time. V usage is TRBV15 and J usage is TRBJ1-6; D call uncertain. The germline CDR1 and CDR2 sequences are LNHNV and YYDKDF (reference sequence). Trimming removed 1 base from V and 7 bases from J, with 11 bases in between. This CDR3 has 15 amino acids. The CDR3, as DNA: TGTGCCACCAGCAGAGTTTTCGAGGGAAATTCACCCCTCCACTTT. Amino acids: CATSRVFEGNSPLHF.

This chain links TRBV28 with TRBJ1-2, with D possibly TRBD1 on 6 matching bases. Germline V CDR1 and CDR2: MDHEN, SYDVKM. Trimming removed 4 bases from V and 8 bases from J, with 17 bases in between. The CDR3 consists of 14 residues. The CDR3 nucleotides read TGTGCCAGCAGTTCGGACAGAAAGGCGTACGGCTACACCTTC. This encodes CASSSDRKAYGYTF.

The CDR3 protein is CSVEVWDSVGNEQFF. CDR3 sequence (DNA): TGCAGCGTTGAAGTTTGGGACAGCGTGGGGAATGAGCAGTTCTTC. The chain carries TRBV29-1 and TRBJ2-1; 7 positions agree with TRBD1. CDR1 SQVTM and CDR2 ANQGSEA come from the germline V gene. CDR3 size: 15 residues. J gave up 7 bases and V 1 base, and 10 bases lay outside the gene matches.

The CDR3 DNA reads TGTGCCAGCAGTCCTGGACTAGCCCTCGAGCAGTACTTC. Translated, it gives CASSPGLALEQYF. The rearrangement links TRBV6-5 to TRBJ2-7; 8 bases map to TRBD2. Per germline, CDR1 MNHEY and CDR2 SVGAGI. V trimming: 5 bases; J trimming: 6 bases; junction bases outside the gene matches: 6. CDR3 length equals 13 residues.

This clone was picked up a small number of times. The CDR3 sequence: CAWLGDSNTEAFF. The CDR3 DNA is TGTGCCTGGTTGGGGGACTCGAACACTGAAGCTTTCTTT. The rearrangement uses TRBV30 and TRBJ1-1; TRBD1 might be the D (5 bases). The CDR3 extends over 13 amino acids. CDR1 and CDR2 from the germline V gene are GTSNPN and SVGIG (reference sequence). Trimming removed 5 bases from V and 1 base from J, with 11 bases in between. Drawing the rest from reference TRBV30 and TRBJ1-1, the complete variable domain is SQTIHQWPATLVQPVGSPLSLECTVEGTSNPNLYWYRQAAGRGLQLLFYSVGIGQISSEVPQNLSASRPQDRQFILSSKKLLLSDSGFYLCAWLGDSNTEAFFGQGTRLTVV.

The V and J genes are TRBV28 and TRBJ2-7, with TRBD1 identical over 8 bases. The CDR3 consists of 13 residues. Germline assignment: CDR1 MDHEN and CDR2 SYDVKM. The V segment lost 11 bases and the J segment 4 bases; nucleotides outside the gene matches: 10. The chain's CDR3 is CAVTGGSRYEQYF. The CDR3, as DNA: TGTGCCGTCACAGGGGGTAGTAGGTACGAGCAGTACTTC.